The 22 T cell receptor delta chains below all came from one sample that was sequenced in a study of γδ T cells in repeated Plasmodium falciparum infection. TCRdb reapplied CATT to the multiplex PCR reads. The top ten hold approximately 10% of the sample, which has about 89,000 delta-chain clones, almost 1.5% seen once. Gammadelta T cells were flow-sorted from PBMC into Vgamma9/Vdelta2+ and Vdelta2-negative populations for bulk analysis. The sample was gamma-delta T cells from blood. The source is a pool of human donors (malaria-infected and uninfected, not separated).

This clone came up many times. V is TRDV1 and J is TRDJ1; 10 bases fit TRDD3. Since TCRdb gives no J gene, matching the DNA to germline was used here to assign it. CDR1 is TSWWSYY, CDR2 QGS, per germline. The CDR3 has 21 residues. The V segment lost 0 bases and the J segment 1 base; nucleotides outside the gene matches: 17. CDR3 protein: CALGELVRPGTGGCFTDKLIF. The DNA for the CDR3 is TGTGCTCTTGGGGAACTAGTCAGACCTGGTACTGGGGGATGCTTCACCGATAAACTCATCTTT.

This clone has ten or more counts. The genes are TRDV1 and TRDJ1; TRDD3 matches 11 bases. TCRdb gives no J gene; it was assigned here by matching the DNA to germline. V was pared by 1 base and J by 0 bases, with 25 bases of the junction left unmatched. Germline values: CDR1 TSWWSYY, CDR2 QGS. CDR3 length: 24 residues. CDR3 loop: CALGEPPPRDNWGINPKYTDKLIF. Here the CDR3 DNA reads TGTGCTCTTGGGGAACCCCCTCCCCGCGACAACTGGGGGATAAACCCTAAGTACACCGATAAACTCATCTTT.

About this clone itself: TCRdb's listed protein matches a much larger clone and diverges from this DNA's translation at residue 9, likely through a read error; the protein shown comes from the DNA. At the DNA level, this CDR3 is encoded by other sequences in the same sample as well. The chain carries TRDV1 and TRDJ1; 11 positions match TRDD3. The germline V gene encodes CDR1 TSWWSYY and CDR2 QGS. Unmatched junction bases numbered 18, after V lost 8 bases and J lost 1 base. The CDR3 consists of 19 residues. DNA of the CDR3: TGTGCTCTTCTCTTCCTACGATGGGCTGGGGGATACTCCACCGATAAACTCATCTTT. Its protein is CALLFLRWAGGYSTDKLIF.

This clone has only a few counts. The protein TCRdb lists belongs to a much larger clone and differs from this DNA's translation at residue 9, which points to a read error; the protein shown is made from the DNA. This chain joins TRDV2 and TRDJ1; 8 bases match TRDD3. As TCRdb names no J gene, one was assigned here on the basis of a DNA match to germline. CDR1 is GEAIGNYY, CDR2 EKD, per germline. Losses at the gene ends were 3 bases for V and 4 bases for J; bases not matched to a gene: 12. This CDR3 has 16 residues. This CDR3 is CACDGMGDAPLDKLIF. The CDR3 nucleotides are TGTGCCTGTGACGGGATGGGGGATGCCCCCCTCGATAAACTCATCTTT.

Only a few counts were recorded for this clone. For this DNA, TCRdb reports the protein of a much larger clone, which diverges at residue 3, most likely from a read error; the protein presented here is translated directly from the DNA. The chain is built from TRDV2 and TRDJ1, with 10 bases identical to TRDD3. As TCRdb names no J gene, one was assigned here on the basis of a DNA match to germline. Germline assignment: CDR1 GEAIGNYY and CDR2 EKD. This CDR3 spans 19 amino acids. The CDR3 coding sequence is TGTGCCCGTGACACGGTGGGGGATACTGGGGGATTTGACACCGATAAACTCATCTTT. It codes for CARDTVGDTGGFDTDKLIF.

Concerning this clone: A read error likely explains this, since a far larger clone differs by one base. Other DNA sequences in this sample translate to the same CDR3. This chain uses TRDV1 with TRDJ1, with D possibly matching TRDD3 (6 bases). The CDR3 extends over 12 amino acids. Germline V gives CDR1 TSWWSYY, CDR2 QGS. CDR3 amino acids: CALGDPKGELIF. The CDR3 DNA is TGTGCGCTTGGGGATCCCAAGGGGGAACTCATCTTT.

This clone came up a few times. This DNA's translation differs at residue 19 from TCRdb's protein, which comes from a much larger clone; a read error is likely, and the protein shown is translated from the DNA. The chain uses TRDV2 and TRDJ3; 8 bases are a match to TRDD3. The J gene, left out of TCRdb, was set here by checking the DNA against germline. This CDR3 spans 24 amino acids. The germline gives CDR1 GEAIGNYY, CDR2 EKD. CDR3 sequence (DNA): TGTGCCTGTGACCCTACTCCTCCTACTGGGGGGGGGCGAACTAGCTCCTGGGACGCCCGACAGATGTTTTTC. Protein sequence: CACDPTPPTGGGRTSSWDARQMFF.

This clone came up many times. Given a far larger clone just one base away, this is likely a sequencing read error. The sample contains more than one DNA sequence encoding this CDR3. This chain connects TRDV1 to TRDJ1; tentatively, D is TRDD2 (9 bases). CDR1 TSWWSYY and CDR2 QGS come from the germline V gene. This CDR3 contains 20 residues. This CDR3 reads CALGELSFLREGYGTDKLIF. The CDR3 DNA reads TGTGCCCTTGGGGAACTCTCCTTCCTACGGGAGGGATACGGCACCGATAAACTCATCTTT.

A note on this clone: TCRdb's protein for this DNA is that of a much larger clone and differs from the translation at residue 13, likely a read error; the protein shown is the DNA translation. This chain connects TRDV1 to TRDJ1; TRDD2 matches 7 bases. As TCRdb names no J gene, one was assigned here on the basis of a DNA match to germline. The CDR3 is 21 residues long. The V gene end was trimmed by 3 bases and the J gene end by 0 bases; junction bases not matched to a gene: 22. CDR1 and CDR2 (germline): TSWWSYY, QGS. CDR3 bases: TGTGCTCTTGGGGACCCCCGTTCCTACGTCAGATGCCGGGACTACACCGATAAACTCATCTTT. Translated, it gives CALGDPRSYVRCRDYTDKLIF.

This clone showed up just a few times. The chain joins TRDV1 to TRDJ1, with TRDD2 identical over 7 bases. Matching the DNA to germline supplied the J gene, which TCRdb does not give. CDR1 TSWWSYY and CDR2 QGS come from the germline V gene. The ends lost 9 bases at V and 0 bases at J; junction bases unmatched: 31. The CDR3 is made up of 22 amino acids. CDR3 sequence: CALGHRTYLPSYWRVYTDKLIF. For the CDR3, the DNA is TGTGCTCTCGGCCACAGGACCTACCTTCCTTCGTACTGGAGGGTCTACACCGATAAACTCATCTTT.

This clone turned up a few times. TCRdb lists the protein of a much larger clone for this DNA, which differs at residue 8, so this is likely a read error; the protein given here is translated from the DNA itself. The V call is TRDV1, the J call TRDJ3, with TRDD3 identical over 9 bases. No J segment appears in TCRdb, so it was assigned here by matching the sequence to germline. Unmatched junction bases numbered 23, after V lost 5 bases and J lost 0 bases. This CDR3 contains 24 residues. CDR1 is TSWWSYY, CDR2 QGS, per germline. The CDR3 coding sequence is TGTGCTCTTGGGCCCATCCCCTCCCTACGAACTGGGGGACTGTACTCCTGGGACACCCGACAGATGTTTTTC. Translation gives CALGPIPSLRTGGLYSWDTRQMFF.

About this clone itself: A far bigger clonotype differs at one base, so this is likely a read error. In the same sample, other DNA sequences code for this CDR3. DNA of the CDR3: TGCGCCTGTGACACCGGTTGGACCAACTCCTGGGACACCCGACAGATGTTTTTC. This translates into CACDTGWTNSWDTRQMFF. The chain recombines TRDV2 with TRDJ3, with D uncertain. Germline matching of the DNA provided the J gene here, since TCRdb leaves it blank. The length of the CDR3 is 18 residues. The germline gives CDR1 GEAIGNYY, CDR2 EKD.

This clone is large. This sample also contains other DNA sequences that code for the same CDR3. V is TRDV2 and J is TRDJ1; 10 positions match TRDD3. The junction had 12 bases not matched to a gene; V was cut back by 4 bases and J by 5 bases. Germline V gene data show CDR1 as GEAIGNYY and CDR2 as EKD. The CDR3 consists of 16 residues. In nucleotides, the CDR3 is TGTGCCTGTGAGAAGATGGGGGATACCCTGAAGGATAAACTCATCTTT. As protein: CACEKMGDTLKDKLIF.

Details on this clone: It differs at one base from a far larger clone, so likely a read error. The same CDR3 also results from other DNA sequences found in this sample. The V gene reported is TRDV1; the J gene is uncalled; the D segment call TRDD3 is taken from the table without a DNA check. In germline, CDR1 is TSWWSYY, CDR2 QGS. The CDR3 sequence is 21 residues long. CDR3 bases: TGTGCTCTTGGGGAACAGGCTTTCAATTGGCTGCTGGGGGATACAACCGATAAGCTCATCTTT. It yields the protein CALGEQAFNWLLGDTTDKLIF.

This clone was observed a handful of times. A read error likely explains why the TCRdb protein, taken from a much larger clone, differs from this DNA's translation at residue 3; the protein shown is translated from the DNA. The chain uses TRDV1 and TRDJ1, with TRDD3 identical over 8 bases. The J gene is not listed in TCRdb, so it was assigned here from a DNA match to germline. From germline, CDR1 is TSWWSYY and CDR2 QGS. This CDR3 contains 22 residues. Here the CDR3 DNA reads TGTGCTTTTGGGGAACTAAGACTGACCTTCTGGGGGAAAACTAGCTACACCGATAAACTCATCTTT. This translates into CAFGELRLTFWGKTSYTDKLIF.

Many counts were recorded for this clone. The V gene is TRDV1, the J gene TRDJ1, with TRDD3 identical over 10 bases. The CDR3 has 18 amino acids. V was clipped by 2 bases and J by 2 bases; unmatched bases: 11. CDR1 is TSWWSYY, CDR2 QGS, per germline. The CDR3 DNA reads TGTGCTCTTGGGGAAGGCCTTGTTGGGGGATACATGACCGATAAACTCATCTTT. This translates into CALGEGLVGGYMTDKLIF.

This clone was observed a few times. A read error likely explains why the TCRdb protein, taken from a much larger clone, differs from this DNA's translation at residue 3; the protein shown is translated from the DNA. The chain uses TRDV1 and TRDJ2; weak D call: TRDD3 (6 bases). This CDR3 has 19 residues. The germline V gene encodes CDR1 TSWWSYY and CDR2 QGS. CDR3 DNA sequence: TGTGCTTTTGGGGGGCTACGAGCCAGCACCCTAACCCTGACAGCACAACTCTTCTTT. Residues: CAFGGLRASTLTLTAQLFF.

This clone was observed at least ten times. The protein held in TCRdb is that of a much larger clone and does not match this DNA's translation at residue 6, likely because of a read error; the protein shown is translated from the DNA. This chain links TRDV3 with TRDJ1; unclear D gene. Between the trimmed V and J ends, which lost 4 bases and 2 bases, there was a span of 26 bases. The germline gives CDR1 TVYSNPD, CDR2 GDNSRS (reference sequence). The CDR3 is 17 amino acids. CDR3 sequence: CASTWPPYRRETDKLIF. CDR3 coding DNA: TGTGCCTCTACCTGGCCCCCGTATCGTAGGGAGACCGATAAACTCATCTTT.

A few counts support this clone. The translation of this DNA and the TCRdb protein of a much larger clone differ at residue 8, probably owing to a read error; the protein shown here is translated from the DNA. The rearrangement joins TRDV1 to TRDJ1; tentative D call: TRDD3 (5 bases). The V end lost 4 bases, the J end lost 0 bases, and 21 bases lay between the germline ends. The CDR3 spans 18 residues. Germline assignment: CDR1 TSWWSYY and CDR2 QGS. In DNA, the CDR3 is TGTGCTCTTGGGGGGCCAGAAGAGGGGAAACGGTACACCGATAAACTCATCTTT. Encoded protein: CALGGPEEGKRYTDKLIF.

As to this clone: This probably arose from a read error, given a far larger clone one base away. Other DNA sequences from this sample encode an identical CDR3 as well. V gene TRDV1 combines with J gene TRDJ1, with 10 bases matching TRDD3. Here the J gene was assigned by germline matching of the DNA, as TCRdb has none. This CDR3 is 20 amino acids long. Looked up from germline, CDR1 is TSWWSYY and CDR2 is QGS. CDR3 coding DNA: TGTGCTCTTGGGGAACTACGACCAGACTGGGGGATCAAGTACACCGACAAACTCATCTTT. The encoded protein is CALGELRPDWGIKYTDKLIF.

A few counts support this clone. This DNA translates differently at residue 15 from the TCRdb protein, which is that of a much larger clone; a read error is likely, and the protein shown is the DNA's own translation. The gene calls are TRDV1 and TRDJ1; 13 nucleotides agree with TRDD3. TCRdb leaves out the J gene; it was filled in here by matching the DNA to germline. This CDR3 is 19 amino acids long. CDR1 is TSWWSYY, CDR2 QGS, per germline. CDR3 region: CALNHKANWGIRPTYKLIF. The DNA for the CDR3 is TGTGCTCTCAATCACAAGGCAAACTGGGGGATACGGCCCACCTATAAACTCATCTTT.

Points on this clone: A read error is likely here: a far larger clone is one base away. Distinct nucleotide sequences in the sample also encode this CDR3. The chain employs TRDV1 and TRDJ1; D tentatively fits TRDD2 or TRDD3 (6 bases each). No J gene was available from TCRdb, and it was assigned here by a germline match of the DNA. The CDR3 runs to 22 residues. From germline, CDR1 is TSWWSYY and CDR2 QGS. CDR3 coding DNA: TGTGCCCTTGAGGAAAGTAGTATCTCCTACTTGGGGGGGGAAGCCATCATGGATAAACTCATCTTT. Translated: CALEESSISYLGGEAIMDKLIF.